This TCR beta chain came from a study of cytomegalovirus exposure and HLA in healthy donors. Study-wide points: A later analysis linked a missense variant in DCLRE1C to the trimming of TCR beta V and J genes. Reportedly, cytomegalovirus status was diagnosed with high sensitivity and specificity. Reported findings show TCR beta sequences accurately forecast HLA-A and HLA-B alleles in most subjects.

The PCR contained 60 Vbeta and 13 Jbeta primers. Profiled with immunoSEQ multiplex PCR; TCRdb holds only in-frame clones, not every one. The data contain about 89,000 clones, 76% of them seen just once; the ten biggest clones take up about 1.4%. Notes on this clone: Its antigen is not known.

Trimming cost V 3 bases and J 6 bases, with 17 bases left between them. Germline loops: CDR1 SNHLY, CDR2 FYNNEI. CDR3 length equals 15 residues. J is TRBJ1-2 and V is TRBV2; no clear D gene. This clonotype was sampled from a male donor in good health and CMV-seronegative. Sequencing used PBMCs. CDR3 loop: CASSEAPRGLDGYTF. The CDR3 region has the DNA TGTGCCAGCAGTGAGGCTCCGCGGGGATTGGATGGCTACACCTTC.